The 20 T cell receptor beta chains in this list originate from one sample, sequenced in a study of shared clonotypes between healthy human individuals. Clones were read by immunoSEQ multiplex PCR, and TCRdb kept only the in-frame ones, dropping some. The top ten hold around 24% of the sample, which has 100,000 to 130,000 clones, around 65% seen once. The specimen sequenced was memory CD8+ T cells sorted from blood. The subset here: CD45RO+ cells pooled with CCR7-negative TemRA cells. These receptor sequences come from a woman aged 25 to 45 in good health.

This clone is a singleton in its sample. The chain employs TRBV30 and TRBJ2-1, with TRBD2 as a possible D gene (6 bases). CDR3 length equals 14 residues. Deletions cut 4 bases from V and 3 bases from J, with 13 bases between. CDR1 GTSNPN and CDR2 SVGIG come from the germline V gene (reference sequence). The CDR3 bases are TGTGCCTGGAACTGGCGGGAATTCTACAATGAGCAGTTCTTC. The encoded protein is CAWNWREFYNEQFF.

The V gene is TRBV30, the J gene TRBJ2-4; D is perhaps TRBD1 (5 bases). Germline CDR1 and CDR2: GTSNPN and SVGIG (reference sequence). V lost 3 bases, J lost 5 bases, and 11 bases lay in between. This CDR3 contains 13 residues. CDR3 in amino acids: CAWSRKQENIQYF. Written as DNA, the CDR3 is TGTGCCTGGAGCCGAAAACAGGAAAACATTCAGTACTTC.

This clone was seen ten or more times. V gene TRBV6-1 combines with J gene TRBJ2-2; D gene ambiguous. V was pared by 2 bases and J by 6 bases, with 7 bases between. The CDR3 is 13 amino acids. Germline CDR1 reads MNHNS; CDR2 reads SASEGT. Here the CDR3 reads CASSESEAGELFF. CDR3 bases: TGTGCCAGCAGTGAATCGGAAGCCGGGGAGCTGTTTTTT.

This clone is a singleton in its sample. The chain links TRBV25-1 to TRBJ2-5, with 14 bases that match TRBD2. J was trimmed by 5 bases and V by 4 bases; bases with no gene match: 9. Germline CDR1 MGHDK, CDR2 SYGVNS. The CDR3 has 17 residues. CDR3 nucleotide sequence: TGTGCCAGCAGTGCCTCGGGACTAGCGGGAGAGATGGAGACCCAGTACTTC. Encoded protein: CASSASGLAGEMETQYF.

The rearrangement joins TRBV2 to TRBJ2-1; D is unresolved. Germline CDR1 SNHLY, CDR2 FYNNEI. The CDR3 contains 16 residues. Trimming removed 5 bases from V and 0 bases from J, with 14 bases in between. CDR3 sequence: CASSPTSVGSYNEQFF. CDR3 sequence (DNA): TGTGCCAGCAGTCCGACATCGGTAGGCTCCTACAATGAGCAGTTCTTC.

The V call is TRBV15, the J call TRBJ1-5; D call uncertain. Germline V gives CDR1 LNHNV, CDR2 YYDKDF (reference sequence). Between the trimmed V and J ends, which lost 1 base and 4 bases, there was a span of 8 bases. The length of the CDR3 is 14 residues. In DNA form, the CDR3 reads TGTGCCACCAGCAGAGCTCTCTGGAATCAGCCCCAGCATTTT. This sequence encodes CATSRALWNQPQHF.

This clone was recorded many times. The genes are TRBV7-2 and TRBJ2-7, with D perhaps being TRBD1 or TRBD2 (5 bases each). CDR1 SGHTA and CDR2 FQGNSA come from the germline V gene. Trimming pared 6 bases from V and 6 bases from J, leaving 18 bases between. The CDR3 totals 14 residues. The DNA for the CDR3 is TGTGCCAGCAGTTCACGGGACGGGATAAGCGAGCAGTACTTC. It yields the protein CASSSRDGISEQYF. Supplemented by reference TRBV7-2 and TRBJ2-7, the full variable domain reads GAGVSQSPSNKVTEKGKDVELRCDPISGHTALYWYRQSLGQGLEFLIYFQGNSAPDKSGLPSDRFSAERTGGSVSTLTIQRTQQEDSAVYLCASSSRDGISEQYFGPGTRLTVT.

The rearrangement uses TRBV10-1 and TRBJ1-2; D gene ambiguous. CDR3 length: 11 amino acids. Per germline, CDR1 WNHNN and CDR2 SYGVQD (reference sequence). V shed 9 bases and J shed 4 bases, with 9 bases lying between them. The CDR3 DNA follows: TGCGCCAGGCGAAAGACCTATGGCTACACCTTC. Translating it yields CARRKTYGYTF.

This clone has more than one count but fewer than ten. The chain employs TRBV6-4 and TRBJ2-1; 9 bases match TRBD2. With V trimmed by 2 bases and J by 3 bases, 5 bases remained unmatched. Germline CDR1 MRHNA, CDR2 SNTAGT. The CDR3 contains 16 residues. CDR3 amino acids: CASSDVASGDYNEQFF. CDR3 bases: TGTGCCAGCAGTGACGTGGCTAGCGGGGACTACAATGAGCAGTTCTTC.

The chain combines TRBV13 with TRBJ2-2; maybe TRBD2 (5 bases). V lost 10 bases and J lost 6, with 15 bases in between. The length of the CDR3 is 13 residues. Germline V gene lookup returns CDR1 PRHDT and CDR2 FYEKMQ (reference sequence). The CDR3 nucleotides are TGTGCCACCTCGGGGAGTCTGGCCGGGGAGCTGTTTTTT. This sequence encodes CATSGSLAGELFF.

The J gene is TRBJ2-7, the V gene TRBV4-2; 13 bases match TRBD2. This CDR3 region has 17 residues. Germline V gene data show CDR1 as LGHNA and CDR2 as YNFKEQ. Losses at the gene ends were 4 bases for V and 6 bases for J; bases not matched to a gene: 12. CDR3 nucleotide sequence: TGTGCCAGCAGCCCCGGCGGACTAGCGGGAGACCATAGCGAGCAGTACTTC. Its translation is CASSPGGLAGDHSEQYF.

The chain carries TRBV29-1 and TRBJ2-7; D not resolved. The V gene's germline CDR1 is SQVTM and CDR2 ANQGSEA. The CDR3 spans 12 residues. V was cut by 4 bases and J by 2 bases, with 9 bases left in between. The CDR3 region is CSVVRDTYEQYF. In DNA form, the CDR3 reads TGCAGCGTTGTTAGGGATACCTACGAGCAGTACTTC.

This clone was observed once. The chain combines TRBV14 with TRBJ2-5; 7 nucleotides line up with TRBD1. The CDR3 contains 17 residues. With 3 bases clipped from V and 2 bases from J, the junction kept 12 bases outside the gene matches. Germline V gene sequence: CDR1 SGHDN, CDR2 FVKESK. The CDR3 region is CASSHPLGDRPQETQYF. The CDR3 bases are TGTGCCAGCAGCCACCCACTGGGGGACAGACCACAAGAGACCCAGTACTTC.

J is TRBJ2-1 and V is TRBV7-2, with 7 bases fitting TRBD2. This CDR3 is 15 amino acids long. The J segment lost 10 bases and the V segment lost 3 bases, leaving 12 bases of the junction unmatched. CDR1 and CDR2 from the germline V gene are SGHTA and FQGNSA. This CDR3 reads CASSFTARTSGEQFF. CDR3 bases: TGTGCCAGCAGCTTCACCGCCAGGACTAGTGGGGAGCAGTTCTTC.

V and J are TRBV27 and TRBJ2-5, with D unclear. Gene TRBJ2-7 matches the end of the DNA better, so the J call may be wrong. Per germline, CDR1 MNHEY and CDR2 SMNVEV (reference sequence). The CDR3 runs to 12 residues. CDR3 bases: TGTGCCAGCAGCCAGACGGGTTACGAGCAGTACTTC. It encodes CASSQTGYEQYF.

This clone was seen ten or more times. The chain is built from TRBV5-6 and TRBJ2-7; 9 bases fit TRBD2. The CDR3 length is 19 residues. V trimming: 0 bases; J trimming: 0 bases; junction bases outside the gene matches: 13. CDR1 is SGHDT and CDR2 is YYEEEE in the germline V gene. The CDR3 loop reads CASSLAETSGSVFSYEQYF. The DNA of the CDR3 is TGTGCCAGCAGCTTGGCCGAGACTAGCGGAAGTGTTTTCTCCTACGAGCAGTACTTC.

The chain combines TRBV29-1 with TRBJ2-3, with TRBD2 as a possible D gene (6 bases). The CDR3 runs to 16 residues. The V gene's germline CDR1 is SQVTM and CDR2 ANQGSEA. Between the trimmed V and J ends, which lost 6 bases and 3 bases, there was a span of 22 bases. CDR3 sequence: CSVERDLDLQTDTQYF. In nucleotides, the CDR3 is TGCAGCGTCGAACGGGACTTAGACTTGCAGACAGATACGCAGTATTTT.

This clone was seen repeatedly, ten times or more. The rearrangement links TRBV19 to TRBJ2-2; 7 bases are a match to TRBD1. Germline V gives CDR1 LNHDA, CDR2 SQIVND (reference sequence). The CDR3 is 14 residues long. After removal of 7 bases from V and 5 bases from J, the junction contained 7 bases not matched to a gene. As DNA, the CDR3 is TGTGCCAGTACCATGACAGGGTGGACCGGGGAGCTGTTTTTT. This encodes CASTMTGWTGELFF.

In this sample, this clone turned up a few times. The gene calls are TRBV7-9 and TRBJ2-1; TRBD2 matches 12 bases. This CDR3 is built from 16 residues. Germline V gives CDR1 SEHNR, CDR2 FQNEAQ (reference sequence). Trimming at V came to 3 bases and at J to 9 bases, leaving 9 bases not matched to a gene. As DNA, the CDR3 is TGTGCCAGCAGCTTCCCAGGACTAGCGGGGTCTATTGAGCAGTTCTTC. Protein sequence: CASSFPGLAGSIEQFF.

The V and J genes are TRBV19 and TRBJ2-7; D is unclear. V shed 6 bases and J shed 4 bases, with 22 bases lying between them. Germline V gene data show CDR1 as LNHDA and CDR2 as SQIVND (reference sequence). The CDR3 totals 16 residues. The CDR3 nucleotides are TGTGCCAGTAGCGCGTTTCGGGTTTTGGGTTATTACGAGCAGTACTTC. Protein product: CASSAFRVLGYYEQYF.